This TCR beta chain was sequenced for a study of CD8+CD57+ T cells in acquired aplastic anemia. Study as a whole: CD4+ and CD8+ cells, once sorted, gave DNA averaging roughly 3 ug. Sequencing produced an average of about 10.8 million reads per healthy donor for CD4+ cells. General study findings and limits: Shared by patients and controls, just under 30 CD8+ CDR3s were abundant in patients. For CD8+ Simpson's diversity, patients and controls showed no significant difference.

This CDR3 has 15 amino acids. Trimming shortened V by 2 bases and J by 5 bases, and 15 bases separated the two germline ends. Germline V gene data show CDR1 as SGHVS and CDR2 as FNYEAQ. Points on this clonotype: Its antigen is not known.

Genomic DNA, the template, was used for profiling of the TCR beta VDJ and CDR3. TCRdb re-called the reads through MiXCR, storing one row per CDR3 protein. The data contain 200,000 to 250,000 distinct CDR3 sequences, 30% to 40% of them singletons. Sequenced sample: sorted CD4+, CD8+, or CD8+CD57+ T cells (not recorded which) from PBMCs. The source is a human donor in good health, serving as a control. The rearrangement joins TRBV7-6 to TRBJ2-5; D possibly uses TRBD1 or TRBD2 (5 bases each). The DNA of the CDR3 is TGTGCCAGCAGCTTACTCGGGACCGGGTCGGAGACCCAGTACTTC. Residues: CASSLLGTGSETQYF. The whole variable domain, filled in from reference TRBV7-6 and TRBJ2-5, reads GAGVSQSPRYKVTKRGQDVALRCDPISGHVSLYWYRQALGQGPEFLTYFNYEAQQDKSGLPNDRFSAERPEGSISTLTIQRTEQRDSAMYRCASSLLGTGSETQYFGPGTRLLVL.